The clone carrying this T cell receptor (beta chain) was detected a few times. This CDR3 spans 15 amino acids. The germline V gene encodes CDR1 SGDLS and CDR2 YYNGEE. V trimming: 3 bases; J trimming: 5 bases; junction bases outside the gene matches: 9. These data are taken from a study of blood T cells in healthy people across ages. Sample-barcoded 5' priming and a J-beta primer mix drove a second PCR of about 6 to 12 cycles. TCRdb re-derived calls from the 5' RACE reads in MiXCR, one entry per CDR3 protein. The table records some 850,000 distinct CDR3 sequences, roughly 25% of them present only once. The sample also formed part of further work on T cells of mothers and their children.

The sequenced sample was blood. The receptor was derived from a boy aged 5 to 17 in good health. J is TRBJ2-5 and V is TRBV9, with TRBD2 matching over 8 bases. The CDR3 DNA follows: TGTGCCAGCAGCGGCCCCGGGACTAGGGGGGAGACCCAGTACTTC. It encodes CASSGPGTRGETQYF. Combining the CDR3 with reference TRBV9 and TRBJ2-5 gives the whole variable domain DSGVTQTPKHLITATGQRVTLRCSPRSGDLSVYWYQQSLDQGLQFLIQYYNGEERAKGNILERFSAQQFPDLHSELNLSSLELGDSALYFCASSGPGTRGETQYFGPGTRLLVL.